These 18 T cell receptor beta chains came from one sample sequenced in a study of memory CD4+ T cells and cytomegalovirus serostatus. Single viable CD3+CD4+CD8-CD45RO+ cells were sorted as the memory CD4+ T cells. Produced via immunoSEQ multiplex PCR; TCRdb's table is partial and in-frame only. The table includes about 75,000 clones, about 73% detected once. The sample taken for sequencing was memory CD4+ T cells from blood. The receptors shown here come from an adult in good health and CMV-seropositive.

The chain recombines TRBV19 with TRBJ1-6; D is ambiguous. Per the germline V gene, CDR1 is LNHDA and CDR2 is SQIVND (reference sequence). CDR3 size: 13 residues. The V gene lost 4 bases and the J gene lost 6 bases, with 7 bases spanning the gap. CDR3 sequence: CASSRARNSPLHF. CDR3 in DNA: TGTGCCAGTAGTAGGGCGCGTAATTCACCCCTCCACTTT.

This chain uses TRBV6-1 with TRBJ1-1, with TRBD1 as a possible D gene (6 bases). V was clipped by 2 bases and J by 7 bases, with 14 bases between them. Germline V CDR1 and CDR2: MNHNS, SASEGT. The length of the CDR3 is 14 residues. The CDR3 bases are TGTGCCAGCAGTGAACTTACAGGGAAATATGAAGCTTTCTTT. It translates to CASSELTGKYEAFF.

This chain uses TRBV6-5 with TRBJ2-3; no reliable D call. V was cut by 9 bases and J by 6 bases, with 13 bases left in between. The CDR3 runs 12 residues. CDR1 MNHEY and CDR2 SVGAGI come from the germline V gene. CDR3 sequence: CASQTSRDTQYF. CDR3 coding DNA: TGTGCCAGTCAGACGAGCAGGGATACGCAGTATTTT.

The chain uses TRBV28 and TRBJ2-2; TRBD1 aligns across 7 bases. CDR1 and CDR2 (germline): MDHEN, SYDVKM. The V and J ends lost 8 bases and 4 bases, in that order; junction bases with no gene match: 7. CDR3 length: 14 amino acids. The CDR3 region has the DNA TGTGCCAGCGGTAGAGGGGGCATCACCGGGGAGCTGTTTTTT. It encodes CASGRGGITGELFF.

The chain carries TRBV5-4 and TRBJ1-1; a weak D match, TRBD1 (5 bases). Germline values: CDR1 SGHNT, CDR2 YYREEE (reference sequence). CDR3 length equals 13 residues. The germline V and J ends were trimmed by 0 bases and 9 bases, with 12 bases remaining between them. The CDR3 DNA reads TGTGCCAGCAGCTTGGCAGGGTTGTCGCAAGCTTTCTTT. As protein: CASSLAGLSQAFF.

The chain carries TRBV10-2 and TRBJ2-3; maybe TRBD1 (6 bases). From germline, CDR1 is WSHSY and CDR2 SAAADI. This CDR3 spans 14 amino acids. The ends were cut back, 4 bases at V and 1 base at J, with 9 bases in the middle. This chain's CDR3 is CASSAGERTDTQYF. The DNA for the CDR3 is TGCGCCAGCAGTGCAGGGGAACGCACAGATACGCAGTATTTT.

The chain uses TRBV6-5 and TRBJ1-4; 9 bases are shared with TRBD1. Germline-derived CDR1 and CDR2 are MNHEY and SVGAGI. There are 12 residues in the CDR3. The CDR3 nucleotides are TGTGCTGGCCGGACAGGGGAAGAAAAACTGTTTTTT. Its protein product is CAGRTGEEKLFF.

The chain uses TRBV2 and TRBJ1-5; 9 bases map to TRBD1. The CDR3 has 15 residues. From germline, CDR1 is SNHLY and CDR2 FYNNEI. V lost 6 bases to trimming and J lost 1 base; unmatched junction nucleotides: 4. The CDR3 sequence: CASRGDRVSNQPQHF. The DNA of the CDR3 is TGTGCCAGCAGAGGGGACAGGGTGAGCAATCAGCCCCAGCATTTT.

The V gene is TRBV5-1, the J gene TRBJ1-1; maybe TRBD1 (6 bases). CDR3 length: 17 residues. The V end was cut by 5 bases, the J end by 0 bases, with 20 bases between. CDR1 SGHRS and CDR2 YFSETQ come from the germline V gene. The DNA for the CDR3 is TGCGCCAGCAGTCCCGGGACACCTAAATACATGAACACTGAAGCTTTCTTT. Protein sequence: CASSPGTPKYMNTEAFF.

The CDR3 DNA reads as TGTGCCAGCAGCTTAGGAGATAGAGTGGGGTTCGATGAGCAGTTCTTC. It yields the protein CASSLGDRVGFDEQFF. The V and J genes are TRBV11-3 and TRBJ2-1; D is ambiguous. CDR3 length: 16 amino acids. Trimming stripped 1 base from V and 8 bases from J, with 18 bases between. From germline, CDR1 is SGHNT and CDR2 YENEEA.

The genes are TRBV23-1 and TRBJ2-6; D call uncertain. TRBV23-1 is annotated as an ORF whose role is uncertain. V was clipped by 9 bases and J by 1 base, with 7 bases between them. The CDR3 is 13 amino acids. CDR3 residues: CASIPSGANVLTF. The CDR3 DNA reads TGCGCCAGTATACCTTCTGGGGCCAACGTCCTGACTTTC.

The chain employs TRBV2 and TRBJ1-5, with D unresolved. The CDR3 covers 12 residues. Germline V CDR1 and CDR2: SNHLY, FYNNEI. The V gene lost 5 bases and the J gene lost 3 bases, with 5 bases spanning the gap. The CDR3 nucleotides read TGTGCCAGCAGTAAATACAATCAGCCCCAGCATTTT. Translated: CASSKYNQPQHF. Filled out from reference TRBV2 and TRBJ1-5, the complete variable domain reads EPEVTQTPSHQVTQMGQEVILRCVPISNHLYFYWYRQILGQKVEFLVSFYNNEISEKSEIFDDQFSVERPDGSNFTLKIRSTKLEDSAMYFCASSKYNQPQHFGDGTRLSIL.

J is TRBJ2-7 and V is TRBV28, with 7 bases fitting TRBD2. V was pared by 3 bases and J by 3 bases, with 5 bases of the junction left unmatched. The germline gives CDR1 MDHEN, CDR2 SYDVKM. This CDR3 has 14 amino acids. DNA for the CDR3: TGTGCCAGCAGTTTTACTAGCGCACACTACGAGCAGTACTTC. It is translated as CASSFTSAHYEQYF.

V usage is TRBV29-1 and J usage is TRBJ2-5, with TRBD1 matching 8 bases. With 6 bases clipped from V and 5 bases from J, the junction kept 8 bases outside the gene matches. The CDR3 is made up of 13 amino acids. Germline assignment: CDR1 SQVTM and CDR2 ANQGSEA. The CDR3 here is CSVSGGWSETQYF. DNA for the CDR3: TGCAGCGTCTCAGGGGGCTGGTCGGAGACCCAGTACTTC.

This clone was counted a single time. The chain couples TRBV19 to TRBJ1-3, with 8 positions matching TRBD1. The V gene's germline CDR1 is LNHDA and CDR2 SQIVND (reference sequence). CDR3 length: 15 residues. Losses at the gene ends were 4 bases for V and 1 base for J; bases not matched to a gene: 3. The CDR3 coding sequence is TGTGCCAGTAGTACCCGGACAGGGTCTGGAAACACCATATATTTT. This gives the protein CASSTRTGSGNTIYF.

CDR3 nucleotides: TGTGCCAGCAATAGGGTGCTGGGCACTGAAGCTTTCTTT. This encodes CASNRVLGTEAFF. The chain has TRBV14 and TRBJ1-1; no reliable D call. Trimming left V 7 bases short and J 4 bases short, with 13 bases between. The V gene's germline CDR1 is SGHDN and CDR2 FVKESK. The CDR3 has 13 amino acids.

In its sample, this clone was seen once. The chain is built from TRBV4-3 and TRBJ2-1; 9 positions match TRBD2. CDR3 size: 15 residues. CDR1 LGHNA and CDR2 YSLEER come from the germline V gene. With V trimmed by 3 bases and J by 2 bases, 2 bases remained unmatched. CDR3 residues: CASSHPSGAYNEQFF. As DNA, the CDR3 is TGCGCCAGCAGCCATCCTAGCGGGGCCTACAATGAGCAGTTCTTC.

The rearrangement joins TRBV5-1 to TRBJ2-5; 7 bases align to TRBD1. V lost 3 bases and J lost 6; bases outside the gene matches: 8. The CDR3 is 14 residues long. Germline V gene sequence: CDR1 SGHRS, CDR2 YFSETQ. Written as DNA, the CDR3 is TGCGCCAGCAGCTGGGGGACAGAAGCCCAGACCCAGTACTTC. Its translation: CASSWGTEAQTQYF.